A single sample gave rise to the 27 T cell receptor beta chains below, sequenced in a study of T cell responses to AZD1222 COVID-19 vaccine. Measured with immunoSEQ multiplex PCR; TCRdb has only the in-frame clones, and not every one. Counted here are roughly 100,000 clones, around nine tenths occurring once; the ten biggest clones make up 10% to 15%. The source was peripheral blood, collected on day 0 of AZD1222 vaccination. These receptors came from an adult in good health.

The V call is TRBV6-6, the J call TRBJ1-5, with TRBD1 as a possible D gene (6 bases). Germline CDR1 MNHNY, CDR2 SVGAGI (reference sequence). V was clipped by 5 bases and J by 6 bases, with 11 bases between them. CDR3 length: 13 residues. CDR3 DNA sequence: TGTGCCAGCAGTGGGACATCCCTTCAGCCCCAGCATTTT. Its protein product is CASSGTSLQPQHF.

J is TRBJ1-5 and V is TRBV9; possible D gene TRBD1, 5 bases. Looked up from germline, CDR1 is SGDLS and CDR2 is YYNGEE. The CDR3 sequence is 15 residues long. V was cut by 0 bases and J by 7 bases, with 14 bases left in between. This chain's CDR3 is CASSVAGGIGQPQHF. Written as DNA, the CDR3 is TGTGCCAGCAGCGTAGCTGGGGGTATCGGACAGCCCCAGCATTTT. The entire variable domain, with the rest obtained from reference TRBV9 and TRBJ1-5, is as follows: DSGVTQTPKHLITATGQRVTLRCSPRSGDLSVYWYQQSLDQGLQFLIQYYNGEERAKGNILERFSAQQFPDLHSELNLSSLELGDSALYFCASSVAGGIGQPQHFGDGTRLSIL.

The CDR3, as DNA: TGTGCCAGCAGCCCCTGGACAGGGGGACAATCACCCCTCCACTTT. This gives the protein CASSPWTGGQSPLHF. The genes are TRBV14 and TRBJ1-6, with TRBD1 matching 10 bases. The V and J ends lost 4 bases and 10 bases, in that order; junction bases with no gene match: 7. CDR3 length equals 15 residues. Per the germline V gene, CDR1 is SGHDN and CDR2 is FVKESK.

This chain joins TRBV3-1 (or the pseudogene TRBV3-2) and TRBJ2-7; D gene unclear. V lost 6 bases, J lost 2 bases, and 5 bases lay in between. The germline gives CDR1 LGHDT, CDR2 YNNKEL (reference sequence). The CDR3 covers 11 residues. The CDR3 sequence: CASRNAYEQYF. CDR3 DNA: TGTGCCAGCAGGAATGCCTACGAGCAGTACTTC.

This chain connects TRBV5-1 to TRBJ1-2; 9 nucleotides match TRBD1. Per germline, CDR1 SGHRS and CDR2 YFSETQ. J was trimmed by 2 bases and V by 3 bases; bases with no gene match: 8. The CDR3 extends over 16 amino acids. The CDR3 protein is CASSSGTGSRNYGYTF. As DNA, the CDR3 is TGCGCCAGCAGCTCGGGGACAGGGTCTCGCAACTATGGCTACACCTTC.

V is TRBV27 and J is TRBJ2-5; TRBD2 matches 8 bases. This CDR3 spans 15 amino acids. CDR1 MNHEY and CDR2 SMNVEV come from the germline V gene (reference sequence). Trimming took 4 bases from V and 2 from J; bases not matched to a gene: 6. The CDR3 nucleotides are TGTGCCAGCAGTTCGCCCGGGGGGGGTCAAGAGACCCAGTACTTC. Its translation is CASSSPGGGQETQYF.

The V call is TRBV7-9, the J call TRBJ2-7; D tentatively reads TRBD1 or TRBD2 (5 bases each). Germline CDR1 SEHNR, CDR2 FQNEAQ (reference sequence). The germline V and J ends were trimmed by 5 bases and 6 bases, with 20 bases remaining between them. This CDR3 has 15 amino acids. CDR3: CASSEYRDALPEQYF. The CDR3 coding sequence is TGTGCCAGCAGCGAATACCGGGACGCTTTGCCCGAGCAGTACTTC.

A single count supports this clone. The chain recombines TRBV27 with TRBJ2-1, with D perhaps TRBD2 (6 bases). Trimming removed 1 base from V and 7 bases from J, with 14 bases in between. CDR1 is MNHEY, CDR2 SMNVEV, per germline (reference sequence). The CDR3 is 15 amino acids. CDR3 sequence: CASSLYGGRNNEQFF. In DNA form, the CDR3 reads TGTGCCAGCAGTTTATACGGGGGTCGTAATAATGAGCAGTTCTTC.

The chain links TRBV6-5 to TRBJ1-3; D possibly corresponds to TRBD1 (5 bases). CDR3 length: 14 residues. In germline, CDR1 is MNHEY, CDR2 SVGAGI. V gave up 6 bases and J gave up 0 bases, with 9 bases separating them. DNA of the CDR3: TGTGCCAGCAGACCAGACAGCTCTGGAAACACCATATATTTT. The encoded protein is CASRPDSSGNTIYF.

The chain uses TRBV6-6 and TRBJ1-5, with D perhaps TRBD1 (5 bases). This CDR3 has 16 amino acids. The germline CDR1 and CDR2 sequences are MNHNY and SVGAGI (reference sequence). Trimming shortened V by 6 bases and J by 3 bases, and 18 bases separated the two germline ends. The CDR3 DNA is TGTGCCAGCAGCCCCCCGAGACAGAAGAACAATCAGCCCCAGCATTTT. Translated, it gives CASSPPRQKNNQPQHF.

The rearrangement uses TRBV6-5 and TRBJ2-7; TRBD1 matches 11 bases. Germline CDR1 is MNHEY and CDR2 is SVGAGI. The CDR3 spans 15 residues. Germline trimming cut 5 bases from V and 4 bases from J; bases unmatched to any gene: 7. CDR3 sequence reads: CASSRPGQGEYEQYF. The CDR3 DNA reads TGTGCCAGCAGTCGCCCGGGACAGGGGGAATACGAGCAGTACTTC.

V and J are TRBV15 and TRBJ2-3, with D unclear. The germline gives CDR1 LNHNV, CDR2 YYDKDF (reference sequence). The V and J ends lost 1 base and 7 bases respectively, with 6 bases between them. CDR3 length: 12 amino acids. CDR3 DNA: TGTGCCACCAGCAGAGCGGAATATACGCAGTATTTT. Translating it yields CATSRAEYTQYF.

CDR3 residues: CASSKELKGNEQFF. In nucleotides, the CDR3 is TGTGCCAGCAGCAAGGAACTGAAGGGCAATGAGCAGTTCTTC. The chain combines TRBV21-1 with TRBJ2-1. TRBV21-1 is a pseudogene segment. The CDR3 loop spans 14 amino acids.

The genes are TRBV5-4 and TRBJ1-2, with 7 nucleotides matching TRBD1. This CDR3 contains 13 residues. Germline V lookup: CDR1 SGHNT, CDR2 YYREEE (reference sequence). The junction had 1 base not matched to a gene; V was cut back by 0 bases and J by 5 bases. As DNA, the CDR3 is TGTGCCAGCAGCTTGGACAGGGGTTATGGCTACACCTTC. This translates into CASSLDRGYGYTF.

This clone was picked up one time. The chain combines TRBV29-1 with TRBJ1-4; D is unclear. CDR3 length equals 12 residues. Germline values: CDR1 SQVTM, CDR2 ANQGSEA. Trimming shortened V by 6 bases and J by 5 bases, and 10 bases separated the two germline ends. This chain's CDR3 is CSVAGQNEKLFF. In DNA form, the CDR3 reads TGCAGCGTGGCCGGGCAGAATGAAAAACTGTTTTTT.

The rearrangement links TRBV18 to TRBJ2-6; either TRBD1 or TRBD2 may supply D (5 bases each). In germline, CDR1 is KGHSH, CDR2 LQKENI. V shed 6 bases and J shed 4 bases, with 13 bases lying between them. This CDR3 contains 15 residues. CDR3 sequence reads: CASSPGGSGANVLTF. The DNA of the CDR3 is TGTGCCAGCTCCCCTGGGGGTTCCGGGGCCAACGTCCTGACTTTC. The variable domain in full, completed from reference TRBV18 and TRBJ2-6, reads NAGVMQNPRHLVRRRGQEARLRCSPMKGHSHVYWYRQLPEEGLKFMVYLQKENIIDESGMPKERFSAEFPKEGPSILRIQQVVRGDSAAYFCASSPGGSGANVLTFGAGSRLTVL.

This chain connects TRBV3-1 (or the pseudogene TRBV3-2) to TRBJ1-2, with D hard to call. Germline assignment: CDR1 LGHDT and CDR2 YNNKEL (reference sequence). This CDR3 has 15 residues. The ends were cut back, 0 bases at V and 8 bases at J, with 16 bases in the middle. CDR3 DNA sequence: TGTGCCAGCAGCCAAGATTGGCGAGGGCGTGGAGGCTACACCTTC. This translates into CASSQDWRGRGGYTF.

This chain connects TRBV19 to TRBJ2-1, with 7 bases matching TRBD2. From germline, CDR1 is LNHDA and CDR2 SQIVND (reference sequence). The CDR3 contains 15 residues. With V trimmed by 5 bases and J by 8 bases, 12 bases remained unmatched. The DNA for the CDR3 is TGTGCCAGTAGTTCGCCGGGAGGTTTAGCATATGAGCAGTTCTTC. Amino acids: CASSSPGGLAYEQFF.

The chain joins TRBV3-1 (or the pseudogene TRBV3-2) to TRBJ2-3, with 16 nucleotides matching TRBD2. This CDR3 contains 17 residues. Germline V gene lookup returns CDR1 LGHDT and CDR2 YNNKEL (reference sequence). V shed 3 bases, J shed 10 bases, and the junction held 10 bases outside the gene matches. CDR3 DNA sequence: TGTGCCAGCAGCCACCTCGCCGGGACTAGCGGGGGGGTTGCGCAGTATTTT. This sequence encodes CASSHLAGTSGGVAQYF.

CDR3: CASSERGPYEQYF. The CDR3 coding sequence is TGCGCCAGCAGTGAGCGGGGGCCCTACGAGCAGTACTTC. The J gene is TRBJ2-7, the V gene TRBV10-2; D is possibly TRBD1 or TRBD2 (6 bases each). Per germline, CDR1 WSHSY and CDR2 SAAADI. V lost 2 bases and J 2 bases, leaving 7 bases between the germline ends. This CDR3 region has 13 residues.

This clone was found once. This chain joins TRBV28 and TRBJ2-7, with D unclear. The V end was cut by 2 bases, the J end by 6 bases, with 5 bases between. The CDR3 covers 11 residues. The germline V gene has CDR1 MDHEN and CDR2 SYDVKM. CDR3: CASSLSREQYF. The CDR3 DNA reads as TGTGCCAGCAGTTTAAGCCGCGAGCAGTACTTC. Supplemented by reference TRBV28 and TRBJ2-7, the full variable domain reads DVKVTQSSRYLVKRTGEKVFLECVQDMDHENMFWYRQDPGLGLRLIYFSYDVKMKEKGDIPEGYSVSREKKERFSLILESASTNQTSMYLCASSLSREQYFGPGTRLTVT.

V and J are TRBV7-2 and TRBJ1-3; D is unresolved. Germline V CDR1 and CDR2: SGHTA, FQGNSA. This CDR3 is 14 amino acids long. V dropped 5 bases and J dropped 0 bases, with 8 bases sitting between them. CDR3 residues: CASSLGFSGNTIYF. Here the CDR3 DNA reads TGTGCCAGCAGCCTCGGGTTCTCTGGAAACACCATATATTTT.

The V and J genes are TRBV6-5 and TRBJ1-1; the D is unclear. With 8 bases removed from V and 7 bases from J, the gap between germline ends came to 11 bases. The CDR3 runs 11 residues. The germline V gene has CDR1 MNHEY and CDR2 SVGAGI. The CDR3 region has the DNA TGTGCCAGCCTGTTCTCGAATGAAGCTTTCTTT. Translated, it gives CASLFSNEAFF.

The chain couples TRBV5-1 to TRBJ1-2; no clear D. There are 12 residues in the CDR3. The V gene's germline CDR1 is SGHRS and CDR2 YFSETQ. V lost 0 bases to trimming and J lost 8 bases, with 8 bases between them. The CDR3 here is CASSLGDSGYTF. CDR3 sequence (DNA): TGCGCCAGCAGCTTGGGGGATAGCGGCTACACCTTC. Variable domain in full (rest from reference TRBV5-1 and TRBJ1-2): KAGVTQTPRYLIKTRGQQVTLSCSPISGHRSVSWYQQTPGQGLQFLFEYFSETQRNKGNFPGRFSGRQFSNSRSEMNVSTLELGDSALYLCASSLGDSGYTFGSGTRLTVV.

The DNA of the CDR3 is TGCGCCAGCAGCTTGGGACAGGGGGGGCCTGAAGCTTTCTTT. Its protein is CASSLGQGGPEAFF. This rearrangement joins TRBV5-1 to TRBJ1-1; 9 nucleotides agree with TRBD1. The germline CDR1 and CDR2 sequences are SGHRS and YFSETQ. This CDR3 region has 14 residues. After removal of 0 bases from V and 6 bases from J, the junction contained 3 bases not matched to a gene.

V is TRBV6-5 and J is TRBJ2-7; TRBD1 might be the D (5 bases). Germline CDR1 reads MNHEY; CDR2 reads SVGAGI. The length of the CDR3 is 12 residues. Trimming left V 6 bases short and J 2 bases short, with 8 bases between. CDR3 region: CASRGRAYEQYF. The CDR3 coding sequence is TGTGCCAGCAGGGGCAGGGCCTACGAGCAGTACTTC.

This chain links TRBV10-1 with TRBJ2-3, with D tentatively TRBD1 (6 bases). Trimming stripped 3 bases from V and 5 bases from J, with 24 bases between. The germline V gene encodes CDR1 WNHNN and CDR2 SYGVQD (reference sequence). The CDR3 totals 18 residues. The CDR3 is CASSESGGQAGRRDTQYF. The CDR3 DNA follows: TGCGCCAGCAGTGAAAGTGGGGGCCAGGCTGGACGAAGAGATACGCAGTATTTT.